This TCR beta chain came from a study of cytomegalovirus exposure and HLA in healthy donors. Looking at the study overall: Findings of an earlier analysis included over 95 million unique TCR beta sequences from roughly 200 million T cells.

General observations from the study: A later analysis showed TCR association rates differing by HLA locus, peaking at DRB1 and lowest at HLA-C. A later analysis associated 16,951 TCR beta sequences with HLA alleles at a 0.05 false discovery rate.

Points on this clone: The antigen is not known.

Primers for the PCR totalled 60 Vbeta and 13 Jbeta. The repertoire was sequenced with immunoSEQ multiplex PCR; TCRdb's copy has only in-frame clones and lacks some. This sample has around 210,000 clones, with 70% to 90% found just once. V was pared by 6 bases and J by 6 bases, with 4 bases of the junction left unmatched. The CDR3 contains 14 residues. Germline lookup yields CDR1 SEHNR and CDR2 FQNEAQ (reference sequence). V is TRBV7-9 and J is TRBJ2-1, with TRBD2 identical over 11 bases. The sample taken for sequencing was PBMCs. This clonotype was sampled from a girl aged 2 to 9 in good health and CMV-seronegative. CDR3 loop: CASRPSGGFNEQFF. The DNA for the CDR3 is TGTGCCAGCAGGCCTAGCGGGGGGTTCAATGAGCAGTTCTTC.